This TCR beta chain came from a study of blood T cells in healthy people across ages. Germline-derived CDR1 and CDR2 are DFQATT and SNEGSKA (reference sequence). The length of the CDR3 is 15 residues. Alongside a J-beta primer mix, a sample-barcoded 5' primer served in a second PCR lasting roughly 7 to 12 cycles. Each CDR3 protein gets one entry after TCRdb re-called the 5' RACE reads with MiXCR. The sample has hundreds of thousands of distinct CDR3 sequences, 35% to 50% seen once. The specimen sequenced was blood. This receptor was obtained from a man older than 75 in good health. The V and J genes are TRBV20-1 and TRBJ2-1, with TRBD2 identical over 9 bases. The DNA end favors TRBJ2-7, so the J call may be wrong. CDR3 loop: CSARTGTSFYNEQYF. The CDR3 DNA is TGCAGTGCTAGAACAGGGACTAGCTTCTACAATGAGCAGTACTTC.